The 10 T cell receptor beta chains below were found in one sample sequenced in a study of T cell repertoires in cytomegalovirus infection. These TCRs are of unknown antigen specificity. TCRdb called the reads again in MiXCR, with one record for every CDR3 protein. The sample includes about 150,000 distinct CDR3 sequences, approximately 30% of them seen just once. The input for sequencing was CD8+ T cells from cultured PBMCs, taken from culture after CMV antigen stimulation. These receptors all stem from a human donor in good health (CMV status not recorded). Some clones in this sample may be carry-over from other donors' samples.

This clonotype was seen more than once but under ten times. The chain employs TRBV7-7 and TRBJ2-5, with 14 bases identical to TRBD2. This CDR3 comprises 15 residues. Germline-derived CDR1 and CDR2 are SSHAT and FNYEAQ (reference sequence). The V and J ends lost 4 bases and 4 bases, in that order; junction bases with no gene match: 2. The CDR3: CASSWGLAGVETQYF. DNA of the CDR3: TGTGCCAGCAGCTGGGGACTAGCGGGGGTAGAGACCCAGTACTTC.

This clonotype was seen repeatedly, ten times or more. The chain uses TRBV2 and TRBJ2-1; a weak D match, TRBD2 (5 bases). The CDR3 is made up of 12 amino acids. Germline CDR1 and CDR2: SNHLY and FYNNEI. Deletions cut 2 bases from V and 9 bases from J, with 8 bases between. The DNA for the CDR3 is TGTGCCAGCAGTGAATCGGGGAGTGAGCAGTTCTTC. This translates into CASSESGSEQFF. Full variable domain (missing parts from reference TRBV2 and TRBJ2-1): EPEVTQTPSHQVTQMGQEVILRCVPISNHLYFYWYRQILGQKVEFLVSFYNNEISEKSEIFDDQFSVERPDGSNFTLKIRSTKLEDSAMYFCASSESGSEQFFGPGTRLTVL.

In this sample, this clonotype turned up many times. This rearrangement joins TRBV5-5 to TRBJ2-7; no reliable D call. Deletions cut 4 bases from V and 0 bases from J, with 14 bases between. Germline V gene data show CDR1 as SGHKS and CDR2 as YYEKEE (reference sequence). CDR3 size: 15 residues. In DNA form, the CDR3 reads TGTGCCAGCAGCCTGTGGGCAGGAAGCTCCTACGAGCAGTACTTC. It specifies CASSLWAGSSYEQYF. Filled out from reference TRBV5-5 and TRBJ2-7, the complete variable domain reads DAGVTQSPTHLIKTRGQQVTLRCSPISGHKSVSWYQQVLGQGPQFIFQYYEKEERGRGNFPDRFSARQFPNYSSELNVNALLLGDSALYLCASSLWAGSSYEQYFGPGTRLTVT.

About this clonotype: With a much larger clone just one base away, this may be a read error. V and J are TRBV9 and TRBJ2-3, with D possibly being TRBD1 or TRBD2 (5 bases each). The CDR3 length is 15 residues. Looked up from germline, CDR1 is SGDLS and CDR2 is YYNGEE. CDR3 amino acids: CAISPGTSNTDTQYF. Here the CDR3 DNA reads TGTGCCATCAGCCCCGGGACCTCTAACACAGATACGCAGTATTTT.

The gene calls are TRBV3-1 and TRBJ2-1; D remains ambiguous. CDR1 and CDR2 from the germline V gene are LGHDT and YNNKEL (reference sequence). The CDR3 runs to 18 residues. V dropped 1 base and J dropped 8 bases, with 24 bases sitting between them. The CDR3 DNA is TGTGCCAGCAGCCAAGCCTTCGATCAAGTTCTTCGACAATATGAGCAGTTCTTC. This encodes CASSQAFDQVLRQYEQFF.

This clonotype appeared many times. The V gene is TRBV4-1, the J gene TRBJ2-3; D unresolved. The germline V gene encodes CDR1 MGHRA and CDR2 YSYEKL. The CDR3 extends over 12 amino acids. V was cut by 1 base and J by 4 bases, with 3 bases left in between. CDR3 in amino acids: CASSQGPDTQYF. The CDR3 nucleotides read TGCGCCAGCAGCCAAGGTCCAGATACGCAGTATTTT.

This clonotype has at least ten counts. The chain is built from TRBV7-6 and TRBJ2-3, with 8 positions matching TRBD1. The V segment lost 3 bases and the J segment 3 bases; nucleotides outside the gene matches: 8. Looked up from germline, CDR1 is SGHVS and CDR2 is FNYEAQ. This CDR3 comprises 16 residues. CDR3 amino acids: CASSFEFQGATDTQYF. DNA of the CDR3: TGTGCCAGCAGCTTTGAGTTCCAGGGGGCAACAGATACGCAGTATTTT.

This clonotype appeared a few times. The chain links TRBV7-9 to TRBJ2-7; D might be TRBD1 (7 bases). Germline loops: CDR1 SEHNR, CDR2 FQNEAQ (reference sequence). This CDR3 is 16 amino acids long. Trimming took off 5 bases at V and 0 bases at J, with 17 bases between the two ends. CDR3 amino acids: CASSHAQGGSSYEQYF. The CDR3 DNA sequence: TGTGCCAGCAGCCACGCCCAGGGGGGAAGCTCCTACGAGCAGTACTTC.

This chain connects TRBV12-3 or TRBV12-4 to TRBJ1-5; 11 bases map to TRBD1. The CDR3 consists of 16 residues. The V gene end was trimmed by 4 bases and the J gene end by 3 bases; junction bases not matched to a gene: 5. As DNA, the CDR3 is TGTGCCAGCAGTTCCGGGACAGGGGGACCCAATCAGCCCCAGCATTTT. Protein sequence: CASSSGTGGPNQPQHF.

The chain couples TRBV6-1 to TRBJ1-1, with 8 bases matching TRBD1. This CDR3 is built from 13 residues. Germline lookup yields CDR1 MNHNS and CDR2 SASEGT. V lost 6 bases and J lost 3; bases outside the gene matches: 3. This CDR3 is CASSQGAYTEAFF. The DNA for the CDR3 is TGTGCCAGCAGCCAGGGGGCTTACACTGAAGCTTTCTTT.